These T cell receptor beta chains were read from a single sample in a study of shared clonotypes between healthy human individuals. Sequenced by immunoSEQ multiplex PCR; TCRdb stores in-frame clones only, minus some. The sample records about 2.4 million clones, approximately 93% being singletons. The sequenced sample consisted of naive CD4+ T cells from PBMCs. The receptors derive from a man younger than 35 in good health. Some clones in this sample may be carry-over from other donors' samples. CDR3s include the opening cysteine and the closing phenylalanine or tryptophan. The order of the fields is J gene, D gene, V gene, clone size, CDR3 protein, CDR3 DNA. The D gene is left open where the match is weak. Size is omitted from some rows. Given values are once, few, many or a class for expanded clones.

J gene: TRBJ1-1; D gene: .; V gene: TRBV5-6; clone size: few; CDR3 protein: CASSRRAGITEAFF; CDR3 DNA: TGTGCCAGCAGCAGGCGGGCGGGGATCACTGAAGCTTTCTTT
J gene: TRBJ2-7; D gene: .; V gene: TRBV27; clone size: .; CDR3 protein: CASSSTQVGFYEQYF; CDR3 DNA: TGTGCCAGCAGTTCGACACAGGTGGGGTTCTACGAGCAGTACTTC
J gene: TRBJ1-5; D gene: TRBD1; V gene: TRBV4-1; clone size: few; CDR3 protein: CASSRLPTGVNQPQHF; CDR3 DNA: TGCGCCAGCAGCCGACTACCGACAGGGGTAAATCAGCCCCAGCATTTT
J gene: TRBJ1-3; D gene: .; V gene: TRBV6-1; clone size: .; CDR3 protein: CASRTDGDTIYF; CDR3 DNA: TGTGCCAGCAGGACAGACGGGGACACCATATATTTT
J gene: TRBJ2-1; D gene: .; V gene: TRBV7-9; clone size: .; CDR3 protein: CASSSPRDLSSYNEQFF; CDR3 DNA: TGTGCCAGCAGCTCGCCTCGGGACTTAAGCTCCTACAATGAGCAGTTCTTC
J gene: TRBJ2-7; D gene: TRBD2; V gene: TRBV28; clone size: .; CDR3 protein: CASSPPGLAGGVEQYF; CDR3 DNA: TGTGCCAGCAGTCCCCCCGGACTAGCGGGTGGAGTCGAGCAGTACTTC
J gene: TRBJ2-7; D gene: .; V gene: TRBV5-4; clone size: .; CDR3 protein: CASSLGGFTSYEQYF; CDR3 DNA: TGTGCCAGCAGCTTGGGGGGTTTCACCTCCTACGAGCAGTACTTC
J gene: TRBJ2-3; D gene: TRBD2; V gene: TRBV25-1; clone size: .; CDR3 protein: CASSVGLAGSTDTQYF; CDR3 DNA: TGTGCCAGCAGTGTAGGGCTAGCGGGCAGCACAGATACGCAGTATTTT
J gene: TRBJ2-4; D gene: .; V gene: TRBV2; clone size: once; CDR3 protein: CASSLGQIAKNIQYF; CDR3 DNA: TGTGCCAGCAGCCTAGGACAGATAGCCAAAAACATTCAGTACTTC
J gene: TRBJ2-7; D gene: .; V gene: TRBV27; clone size: .; CDR3 protein: CASSPTGGLTYEQYF; CDR3 DNA: TGTGCCAGCAGTCCAACCGGGGGGCTCACCTACGAGCAGTACTTC
J gene: TRBJ2-1; D gene: .; V gene: TRBV28; clone size: .; CDR3 protein: CASTLGRYNEQFF; CDR3 DNA: TGTGCCAGCACCCTGGGACGTTACAATGAGCAGTTCTTC
J gene: TRBJ1-1; D gene: .; V gene: TRBV27; clone size: once; CDR3 protein: CASSFRGLRGSTEAFF; CDR3 DNA: TGTGCCAGCAGTTTCAGGGGCCTACGGGGGAGCACTGAAGCTTTCTTT
J gene: TRBJ2-5; D gene: .; V gene: TRBV7-9; clone size: .; CDR3 protein: CASSLGGGETQYF; CDR3 DNA: TGTGCCAGCAGCTTAGGTGGGGGGGAGACCCAGTACTTC
J gene: TRBJ1-3; D gene: .; V gene: TRBV30; clone size: few; CDR3 protein: CAWSPNGLGNTIYF; CDR3 DNA: TGTGCCTGGAGTCCTAACGGACTCGGCAACACCATATATTTT
J gene: TRBJ1-1; D gene: .; V gene: TRBV5-1; clone size: .; CDR3 protein: CASSSGATNTEAFF; CDR3 DNA: TGCGCCAGCAGCTCCGGGGCTACGAACACTGAAGCTTTCTTT
J gene: TRBJ2-1; D gene: TRBD2; V gene: TRBV11-1; clone size: .; CDR3 protein: CASSLGLAGGLYNEQFF; CDR3 DNA: TGTGCCAGCAGCTTGGGACTAGCGGGAGGGTTATACAATGAGCAGTTCTTC
J gene: TRBJ2-7; D gene: .; V gene: TRBV27; clone size: .; CDR3 protein: CASRRGYEQYF; CDR3 DNA: TGTGCCAGCAGGCGAGGGTACGAGCAGTACTTC
J gene: TRBJ2-5; D gene: .; V gene: TRBV30; clone size: .; CDR3 protein: CAWSRGGEETQYF; CDR3 DNA: TGTGCCTGGAGTCGGGGTGGAGAAGAGACCCAGTACTTC
J gene: TRBJ1-4; D gene: .; V gene: TRBV6-5; clone size: .; CDR3 protein: CASSGLGSNEKLFF; CDR3 DNA: TGTGCCAGCAGCGGGTTGGGGAGTAATGAAAAACTGTTTTTT
J gene: TRBJ1-6; D gene: TRBD1; V gene: TRBV5-4; clone size: .; CDR3 protein: CASRDRVSPLHF; CDR3 DNA: TGTGCCAGCAGGGACAGGGTGTCACCCCTCCACTTT
J gene: TRBJ1-1; D gene: .; V gene: TRBV7-2; clone size: .; CDR3 protein: CASSLRQNTEAFF; CDR3 DNA: TGTGCCAGCAGCTTACGTCAGAACACTGAAGCTTTCTTT
J gene: TRBJ2-3; D gene: .; V gene: TRBV5-1; clone size: once; CDR3 protein: CASSLAPREADTQYF; CDR3 DNA: TGCGCCAGCAGCTTGGCGCCTAGAGAAGCAGATACGCAGTATTTT
J gene: TRBJ1-1; D gene: .; V gene: TRBV7-3; clone size: .; CDR3 protein: CASSQQGEAFF; CDR3 DNA: TGTGCCAGCAGCCAACAGGGCGAAGCTTTCTTT
J gene: TRBJ1-1; D gene: .; V gene: TRBV5-1; clone size: .; CDR3 protein: CASSLLGNTEAFF; CDR3 DNA: TGCGCCAGCAGCTTGCTTGGGAACACTGAAGCTTTCTTT
J gene: TRBJ2-7; D gene: .; V gene: TRBV6-1; clone size: .; CDR3 protein: CASSVVSSTRYGGEQYF; CDR3 DNA: TGTGCCAGCAGTGTCGTTAGTTCTACACGCTATGGAGGTGAGCAGTACTTC
J gene: TRBJ2-3; D gene: .; V gene: TRBV6-1; clone size: .; CDR3 protein: CASTLGPYRLDTQYF; CDR3 DNA: TGTGCCAGCACCTTGGGACCGTACCGACTGGATACGCAGTATTTT
J gene: TRBJ1-5; D gene: .; V gene: TRBV19; clone size: .; CDR3 protein: CASSINNKGDQPQHF; CDR3 DNA: TGTGCCAGTAGTATTAATAATAAGGGGGATCAGCCCCAGCATTTT
J gene: TRBJ2-7; D gene: TRBD2; V gene: TRBV19; clone size: .; CDR3 protein: CASSMRREGVYEQYF; CDR3 DNA: TGTGCCAGTAGTATGAGGCGGGAGGGTGTCTACGAGCAGTACTTC
J gene: TRBJ2-7; D gene: .; V gene: TRBV15; clone size: .; CDR3 protein: CATSRGAVYNYEQYF; CDR3 DNA: TGTGCCACCAGCAGAGGGGCGGTCTACAACTACGAGCAGTACTTC
J gene: TRBJ1-2; D gene: TRBD1; V gene: TRBV28; clone size: .; CDR3 protein: CASSPTGPNYGYTF; CDR3 DNA: TGTGCCAGCAGCCCGACAGGGCCCAACTATGGCTACACCTTC
J gene: TRBJ2-7; D gene: .; V gene: TRBV19; clone size: .; CDR3 protein: CASSTAGTPTYEQYF; CDR3 DNA: TGTGCCAGTAGTACGGCCGGGACACCAACCTACGAGCAGTACTTC
J gene: TRBJ2-1; D gene: .; V gene: TRBV6-4; clone size: .; CDR3 protein: CASSDGGVYNEQFF; CDR3 DNA: TGTGCCAGCAGTGACGGGGGAGTCTACAATGAGCAGTTCTTC
J gene: TRBJ1-1; D gene: .; V gene: TRBV9; clone size: .; CDR3 protein: CASSDLGGPETEAFF; CDR3 DNA: TGTGCCAGCAGCGATCTGGGGGGCCCTGAGACTGAAGCTTTCTTT
J gene: TRBJ1-2; D gene: TRBD1; V gene: TRBV12-5; clone size: .; CDR3 protein: CASGTGEVTDYGYTF; CDR3 DNA: TGTGCTAGTGGGACAGGGGAGGTTACGGACTATGGCTACACCTTC
J gene: TRBJ1-1; D gene: .; V gene: TRBV18; clone size: .; CDR3 protein: CASSPRPPSGAFF; CDR3 DNA: TGTGCCAGCTCACCTAGACCGCCCTCGGGCGCTTTCTTT
J gene: TRBJ1-1; D gene: .; V gene: TRBV4-3; clone size: .; CDR3 protein: CASSLDPQGAGVAFF; CDR3 DNA: TGCGCCAGCAGCCTCGACCCCCAGGGAGCCGGCGTAGCTTTCTTT
J gene: TRBJ2-6; D gene: .; V gene: TRBV28; clone size: .; CDR3 protein: CASSFSTDYSGANVLTF; CDR3 DNA: TGTGCCAGCAGTTTTTCGACAGACTACTCTGGGGCCAACGTCCTGACTTTC
J gene: TRBJ2-1; D gene: TRBD2; V gene: TRBV6-1; clone size: .; CDR3 protein: CASSEALAVTYNEQFF; CDR3 DNA: TGTGCCAGCAGTGAAGCGCTAGCGGTAACCTACAATGAGCAGTTCTTC
J gene: TRBJ2-1; D gene: .; V gene: TRBV10-2; clone size: .; CDR3 protein: CASSEFRDYNEQFF; CDR3 DNA: TGCGCCAGCAGTGAGTTCCGGGACTACAATGAGCAGTTCTTC
J gene: TRBJ1-1; D gene: .; V gene: TRBV21-1; clone size: .; CDR3 protein: CASSKDRANTEAFF; CDR3 DNA: TGTGCCAGCAGCAAAGATCGCGCCAACACTGAAGCTTTCTTT
J gene: TRBJ2-7; D gene: .; V gene: TRBV7-8; clone size: .; CDR3 protein: CASSPRFSRYEQYF; CDR3 DNA: TGTGCCAGCAGCCCCCGGTTCTCACGCTACGAGCAGTACTTC
J gene: TRBJ1-3; D gene: .; V gene: TRBV2; clone size: .; CDR3 protein: CASIGSRGNTIYF; CDR3 DNA: TGTGCCAGCATTGGGTCGAGGGGAAACACCATATATTTT